The 10 T cell receptor beta chains in this list originate from one sample, sequenced in a study of PD-L1 blockade in urothelial cancer. TCRdb's copy holds only in-frame clones and misses some; the assay was immunoSEQ multiplex PCR. Here the sample spans under 40,000 clones, 80% to 90% being singletons. The time point denotes: peripheral blood 6 weeks after treatment start. Specimen: PBMCs, collected around atezolizumab (anti-PD-L1) treatment. The receptors shown here come from a man older than 75 with urothelial cancer.

This sequence joins TRBV2 and TRBJ2-7; 10 nucleotides align to TRBD1. Germline values: CDR1 SNHLY, CDR2 FYNNEI. The CDR3 sequence is 13 residues long. With 7 bases clipped from V and 2 bases from J, the junction kept 2 bases outside the gene matches. The CDR3 here is CASTGQGTYEQYF. In DNA form, the CDR3 reads TGTGCCAGCACGGGACAGGGGACCTACGAGCAGTACTTC.

The rearrangement uses TRBV7-9 and TRBJ2-7, with TRBD1 identical over 10 bases. Germline V gives CDR1 SEHNR, CDR2 FQNEAQ (reference sequence). With 4 bases clipped from V and 2 bases from J, the junction kept 5 bases outside the gene matches. CDR3 length: 15 amino acids. The CDR3 is CASSSAGQGAYEQYF. CDR3 DNA: TGTGCCAGCAGCTCCGCTGGACAGGGGGCCTACGAGCAGTACTTC.

The chain is built from TRBV5-1 and TRBJ1-3, with a tentative D call TRBD1 (6 bases). Trimming left V 0 bases short and J 3 bases short, with 13 bases between. There are 16 residues in the CDR3. Germline assignment: CDR1 SGHRS and CDR2 YFSETQ. The CDR3 DNA reads TGCGCCAGCAGCTTGGCCGGGGACATCGGTGGAAACACCATATATTTT. Translation: CASSLAGDIGGNTIYF.

V is TRBV5-1 and J is TRBJ2-3; 7 nucleotides align to TRBD2. The CDR3 length is 16 residues. V gave up 4 bases and J gave up 4 bases; unmatched junction bases: 12. Germline CDR1 and CDR2: SGHRS and YFSETQ. The CDR3 DNA reads TGCGCCAGCAGCCCCGACTTGCGGGAGTACCCAGATACGCAGTATTTT. Residues: CASSPDLREYPDTQYF.

This clone appeared a few times. This chain links TRBV4-1 with TRBJ1-2, with 7 bases fitting TRBD1. CDR1 is MGHRA and CDR2 is YSYEKL in the germline V gene. This CDR3 has 17 amino acids. J lost 2 bases, V lost 0 bases, and 9 bases had no gene match. For the CDR3, the DNA is TGCGCCAGCAGCCAAGATCGAAGACAGGGCGGAAACTATGGCTACACCTTC. This translates into CASSQDRRQGGNYGYTF.

The chain couples TRBV11-2 to TRBJ1-2; the D is unclear. The CDR3 consists of 16 residues. V lost 1 base, J lost 0 bases, and 12 bases lay in between. Germline lookup yields CDR1 SGHAT and CDR2 FQNNGV. The CDR3 here is CASSLAAGSPNYGYTF. CDR3 sequence (DNA): TGTGCCAGCAGCTTAGCAGCGGGTTCTCCTAACTATGGCTACACCTTC. The variable domain in full, completed from reference TRBV11-2 and TRBJ1-2, reads EAGVAQSPRYKIIEKRQSVAFWCNPISGHATLYWYQQILGQGPKLLIQFQNNGVVDDSQLPKDRFSAERLKGVDSTLKIQPAKLEDSAVYLCASSLAAGSPNYGYTFGSGTRLTVV.

The V gene is TRBV7-9, the J gene TRBJ2-5; D is possibly TRBD1 (5 bases). This CDR3 comprises 10 residues. Per the germline V gene, CDR1 is SEHNR and CDR2 is FQNEAQ (reference sequence). Deletions cut 10 bases from V and 5 bases from J, with 8 bases between. The CDR3 sequence: CATSGETQYF. In nucleotides, the CDR3 is TGTGCCACCTCAGGGGAGACCCAGTACTTC.

In its sample, this clone was seen a few times. J is TRBJ2-7 and V is TRBV2, with a tentative D call TRBD2 (5 bases). The CDR3 consists of 13 residues. The germline CDR1 and CDR2 sequences are SNHLY and FYNNEI. Trimming removed 7 bases at V and 9 bases at J, with 19 bases between. As DNA, the CDR3 is TGTGCCAGCAATCAAGGACTCTTAATGCGGCAGTACTTC. Translated, it gives CASNQGLLMRQYF.

This clone was seen once. The J gene is TRBJ1-3, the V gene TRBV25-1; 9 bases map to TRBD1. The germline gives CDR1 MGHDK, CDR2 SYGVNS. CDR3 size: 17 residues. V was clipped by 5 bases and J by 0 bases; unmatched bases: 8. The CDR3 region is CASSSTPGQGSGNTIYF. Here the CDR3 DNA reads TGTGCCAGCAGTTCCACTCCGGGACAGGGCTCTGGAAACACCATATATTTT.

V and J are TRBV28 and TRBJ2-7; 9 nucleotides agree with TRBD1. The CDR3 has 15 residues. Germline CDR1 is MDHEN and CDR2 is SYDVKM. The V and J ends lost 4 bases and 8 bases, in that order; junction bases with no gene match: 12. The CDR3 spells CASSYPGTGLFKQYF. CDR3 DNA: TGTGCCAGCAGTTACCCCGGGACAGGGTTGTTTAAGCAGTACTTC. Together with reference TRBV28 and TRBJ2-7, the CDR3 gives the full variable domain: DVKVTQSSRYLVKRTGEKVFLECVQDMDHENMFWYRQDPGLGLRLIYFSYDVKMKEKGDIPEGYSVSREKKERFSLILESASTNQTSMYLCASSYPGTGLFKQYFGPGTRLTVT.